Listed here are 5 T cell receptor beta chains from one sample, sequenced in a study of patients and donors after allogeneic stem cell transplantation. MiXCR, run by TCRdb on the RT-PCR reads, gives a single entry per CDR3 protein. The table records approximately 99,000 distinct CDR3 sequences, over 30% of them present only once. The sequenced sample was blood, either unsorted or a sorted T cell fraction (not recorded which). These receptors were taken from a human donor who was either an allogeneic HSCT recipient or a stem cell or donor lymphocyte infusion donor (not recorded which). It is not recorded whose cells these are; they may come from a transplant donor.

V is TRBV4-2 and J is TRBJ2-5, with D unresolved. The length of the CDR3 is 13 residues. Germline loops: CDR1 LGHNA, CDR2 YNFKEQ. Trimming stripped 0 bases from V and 7 bases from J, with 9 bases between. The CDR3, as DNA: TGTGCCAGCAGCCAAGACGTCCGTCGGACCCAGTACTTC. Its translation: CASSQDVRRTQYF.

The chain couples TRBV7-2 to TRBJ1-3, with unresolved D. The germline CDR1 and CDR2 sequences are SGHTA and FQGNSA. CDR3 size: 15 residues. The V end lost 5 bases, the J end lost 0 bases, and 11 bases lay between the germline ends. The CDR3 reads CASSITATSGNTIYF. The DNA of the CDR3 is TGTGCCAGCAGCATCACAGCTACCTCTGGAAACACCATATATTTT.

The chain couples TRBV19 to TRBJ2-6; D perhaps matches TRBD1 (6 bases). The CDR3 contains 17 residues. Germline lookup yields CDR1 LNHDA and CDR2 SQIVND (reference sequence). Trimming shortened V by 1 base and J by 4 bases, and 14 bases separated the two germline ends. This CDR3 is CASSIAPTGTGANVLTF. CDR3 DNA: TGTGCCAGTAGTATAGCTCCCACCGGGACAGGGGCCAACGTCCTGACTTTC.

This clonotype was seen repeatedly, ten times or more. The chain employs TRBV5-1 and TRBJ2-1; no firm D call. CDR1 is SGHRS and CDR2 is YFSETQ in the germline V gene. This CDR3 has 12 residues. Trimming cost V 0 bases and J 7 bases, with 5 bases left between them. The CDR3, as DNA: TGCGCCAGCAGCTTGGGGGGAAATGAGCAGTTCTTC. Its protein product is CASSLGGNEQFF.

The rearrangement joins TRBV20-1 to TRBJ1-3, with unresolved D. Germline CDR1 reads DFQATT; CDR2 reads SNEGSKA (reference sequence). Trimming stripped 1 base from V and 0 bases from J, with 10 bases between. CDR3 length: 15 residues. The CDR3 reads CSARGEQRSGNTIYF. The CDR3 DNA follows: TGCAGTGCTAGAGGGGAACAGCGCTCTGGAAACACCATATATTTT.